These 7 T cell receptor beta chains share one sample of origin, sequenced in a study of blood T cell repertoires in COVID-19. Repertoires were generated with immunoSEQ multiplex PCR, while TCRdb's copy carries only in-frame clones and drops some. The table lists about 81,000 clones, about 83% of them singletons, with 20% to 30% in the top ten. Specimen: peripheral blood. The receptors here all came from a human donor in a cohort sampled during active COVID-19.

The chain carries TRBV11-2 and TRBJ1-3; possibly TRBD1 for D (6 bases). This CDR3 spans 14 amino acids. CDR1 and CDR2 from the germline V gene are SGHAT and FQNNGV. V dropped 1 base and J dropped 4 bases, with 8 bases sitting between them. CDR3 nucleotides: TGTGCCAGCAGCTTAGGGGGGCGAGGAAACACCATATATTTT. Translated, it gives CASSLGGRGNTIYF.

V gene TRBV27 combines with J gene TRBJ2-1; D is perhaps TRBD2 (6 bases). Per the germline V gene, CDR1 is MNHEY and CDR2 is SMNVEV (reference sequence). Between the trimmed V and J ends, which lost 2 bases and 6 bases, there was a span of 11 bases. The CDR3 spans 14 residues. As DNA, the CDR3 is TGTGCCAGCAGTTTAAGACTAGATATCAATGAGCAGTTCTTC. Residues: CASSLRLDINEQFF.

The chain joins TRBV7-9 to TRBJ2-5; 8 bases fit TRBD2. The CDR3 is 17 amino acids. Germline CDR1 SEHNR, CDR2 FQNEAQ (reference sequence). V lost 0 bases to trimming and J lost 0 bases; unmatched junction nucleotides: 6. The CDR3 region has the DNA TGTGCCAGCAGCTTAGCGCTTAGCGGGATGTACCAAGAGACCCAGTACTTC. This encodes CASSLALSGMYQETQYF.

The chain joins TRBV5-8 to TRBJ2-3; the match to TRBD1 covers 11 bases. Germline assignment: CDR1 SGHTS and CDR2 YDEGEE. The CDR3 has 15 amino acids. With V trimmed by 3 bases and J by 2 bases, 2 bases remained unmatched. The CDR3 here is CASSYGQGATDTQYF. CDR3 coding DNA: TGTGCCAGCAGCTACGGACAGGGGGCCACAGATACGCAGTATTTT.

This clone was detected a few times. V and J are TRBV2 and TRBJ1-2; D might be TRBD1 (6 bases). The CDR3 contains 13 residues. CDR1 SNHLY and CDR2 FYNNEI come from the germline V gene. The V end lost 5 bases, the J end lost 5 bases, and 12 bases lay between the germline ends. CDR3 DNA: TGTGCCAGCAGTTTAACAGGGAGTTATGGCTACACCTTC. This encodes CASSLTGSYGYTF.

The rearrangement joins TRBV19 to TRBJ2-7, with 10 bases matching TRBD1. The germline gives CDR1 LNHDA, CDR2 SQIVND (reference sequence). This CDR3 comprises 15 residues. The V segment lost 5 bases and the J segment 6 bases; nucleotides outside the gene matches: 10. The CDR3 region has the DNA TGTGCCAGTAGTCCGGGGACAGGGGCAAATGGCGAGCAGTACTTC. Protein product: CASSPGTGANGEQYF.

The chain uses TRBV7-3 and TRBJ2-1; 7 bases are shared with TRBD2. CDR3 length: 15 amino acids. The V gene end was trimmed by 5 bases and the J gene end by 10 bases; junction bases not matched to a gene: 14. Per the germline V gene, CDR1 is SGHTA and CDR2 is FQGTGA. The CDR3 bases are TGTGCCAGCAGCCCCGGGACCTCTGTGGGGGGGGAGCAGTTCTTC. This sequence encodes CASSPGTSVGGEQFF.